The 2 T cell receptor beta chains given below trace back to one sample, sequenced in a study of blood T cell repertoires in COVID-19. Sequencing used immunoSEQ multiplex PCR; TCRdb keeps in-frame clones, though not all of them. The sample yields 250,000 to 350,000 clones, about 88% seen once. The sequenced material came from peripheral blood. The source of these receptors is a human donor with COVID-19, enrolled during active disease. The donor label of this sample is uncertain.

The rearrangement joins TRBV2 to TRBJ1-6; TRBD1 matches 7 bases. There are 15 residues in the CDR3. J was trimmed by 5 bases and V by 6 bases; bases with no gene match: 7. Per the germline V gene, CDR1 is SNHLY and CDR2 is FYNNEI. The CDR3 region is CASRVMGQNNSPLHF. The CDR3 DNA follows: TGTGCCAGCAGGGTTATGGGACAGAATAATTCACCCCTCCACTTT. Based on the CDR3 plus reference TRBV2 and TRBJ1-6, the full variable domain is EPEVTQTPSHQVTQMGQEVILRCVPISNHLYFYWYRQILGQKVEFLVSFYNNEISEKSEIFDDQFSVERPDGSNFTLKIRSTKLEDSAMYFCASRVMGQNNSPLHFGNGTRLTVT.

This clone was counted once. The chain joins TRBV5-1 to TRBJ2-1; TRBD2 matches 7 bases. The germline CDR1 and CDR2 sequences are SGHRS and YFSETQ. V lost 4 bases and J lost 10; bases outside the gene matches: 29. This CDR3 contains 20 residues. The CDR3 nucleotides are TGCGCCAGCAGCCCGACGGGCAGCGGGACCGAACCGACGCGCCCACTCGAGCAGTTCTTC. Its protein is CASSPTGSGTEPTRPLEQFF.